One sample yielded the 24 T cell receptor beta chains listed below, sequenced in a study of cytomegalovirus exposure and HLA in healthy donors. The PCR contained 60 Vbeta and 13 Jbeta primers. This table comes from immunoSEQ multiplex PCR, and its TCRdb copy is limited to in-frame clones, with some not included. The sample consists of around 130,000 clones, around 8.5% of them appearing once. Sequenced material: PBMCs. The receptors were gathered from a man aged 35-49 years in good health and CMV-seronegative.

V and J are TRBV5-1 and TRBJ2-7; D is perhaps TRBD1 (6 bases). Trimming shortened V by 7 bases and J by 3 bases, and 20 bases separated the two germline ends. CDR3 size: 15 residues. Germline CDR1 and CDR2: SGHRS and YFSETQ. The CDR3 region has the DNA TGCGCCAGCCGTACAGAGGACAGTCGAGGCTACGAGCAGTACTTC. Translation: CASRTEDSRGYEQYF.

For the CDR3, the DNA is TGTGCCAGCAGTGTTAGCTCCTATAATTCACCCCTCCACTTT. It yields the protein CASSVSSYNSPLHF. The chain recombines TRBV6-1 with TRBJ1-6; D ambiguous. Trimming removed 4 bases from V and 0 bases from J, with 4 bases in between. The CDR3 length is 14 residues. CDR1 is MNHNS, CDR2 SASEGT, per germline.

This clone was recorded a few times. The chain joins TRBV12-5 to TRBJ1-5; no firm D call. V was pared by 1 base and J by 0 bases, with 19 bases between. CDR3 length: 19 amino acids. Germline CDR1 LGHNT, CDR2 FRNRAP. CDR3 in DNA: TGTGCTAGTGGTTTGGACGCCCGTATAGGAGAGTATAGCAATCAGCCCCAGCATTTT. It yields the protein CASGLDARIGEYSNQPQHF.

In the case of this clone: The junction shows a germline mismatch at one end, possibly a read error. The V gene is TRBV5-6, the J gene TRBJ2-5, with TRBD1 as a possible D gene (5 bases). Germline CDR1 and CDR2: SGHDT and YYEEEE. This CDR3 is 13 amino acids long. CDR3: CARSFQGGENQYF. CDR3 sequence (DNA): TGTGCCAGAAGCTTCCAGGGCGGAGAGAACCAGTACTTC.

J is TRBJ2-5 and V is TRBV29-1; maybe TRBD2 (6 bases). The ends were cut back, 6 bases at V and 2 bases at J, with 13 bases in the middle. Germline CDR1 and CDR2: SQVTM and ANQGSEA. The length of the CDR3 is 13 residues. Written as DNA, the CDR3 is TGCAGCGTCCGCCGGGGGTCTCAAGAGACCCAGTACTTC. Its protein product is CSVRRGSQETQYF.

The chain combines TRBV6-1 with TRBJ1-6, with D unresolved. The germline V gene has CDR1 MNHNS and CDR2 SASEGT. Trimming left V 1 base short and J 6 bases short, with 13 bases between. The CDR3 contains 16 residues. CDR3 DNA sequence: TGTGCCAGCAGTGAAGTAGGGTTTGGAGGTAATTCACCCCTCCACTTT. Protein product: CASSEVGFGGNSPLHF.

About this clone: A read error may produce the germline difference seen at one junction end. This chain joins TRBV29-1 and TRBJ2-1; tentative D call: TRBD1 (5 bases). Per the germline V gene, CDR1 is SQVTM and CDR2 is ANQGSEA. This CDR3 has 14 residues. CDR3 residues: CSVDYRSSYNEQLF. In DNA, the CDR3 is TGCAGCGTCGATTACAGGTCCTCCTACAATGAGCAGCTCTTC.

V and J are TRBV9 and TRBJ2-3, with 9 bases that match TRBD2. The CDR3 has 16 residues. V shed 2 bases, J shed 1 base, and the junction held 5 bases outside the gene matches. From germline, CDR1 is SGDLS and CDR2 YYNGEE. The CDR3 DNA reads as TGTGCCAGCAGCGTGCCCCCTAGCGGGGGCACAGATACGCAGTATTTT. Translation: CASSVPPSGGTDTQYF.

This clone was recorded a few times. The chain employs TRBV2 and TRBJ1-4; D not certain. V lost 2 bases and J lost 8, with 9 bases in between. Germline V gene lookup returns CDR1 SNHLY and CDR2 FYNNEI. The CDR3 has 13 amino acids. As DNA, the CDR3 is TGTGCCAGCAGTGAACAGGCGGGGGAAAAACTGTTTTTT. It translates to CASSEQAGEKLFF.

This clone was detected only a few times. CDR3 protein: CASSPGQMNTEAFF. For the CDR3, the DNA is TGCGCCAGCAGCCCGGGACAGATGAACACTGAAGCTTTCTTT. V gene TRBV4-3 combines with J gene TRBJ1-1; 7 bases map to TRBD1. There are 14 residues in the CDR3. Germline CDR1 LGHNA, CDR2 YSLEER. V trimming: 4 bases; J trimming: 0 bases; junction bases outside the gene matches: 2.

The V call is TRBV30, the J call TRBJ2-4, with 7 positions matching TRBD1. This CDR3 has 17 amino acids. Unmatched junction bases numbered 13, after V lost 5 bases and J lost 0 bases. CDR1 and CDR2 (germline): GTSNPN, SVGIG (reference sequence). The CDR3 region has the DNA TGTGCCTGGGACTCGGGACAGCCTGCCCTAGCCAAAAACATTCAGTACTTC. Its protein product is CAWDSGQPALAKNIQYF.

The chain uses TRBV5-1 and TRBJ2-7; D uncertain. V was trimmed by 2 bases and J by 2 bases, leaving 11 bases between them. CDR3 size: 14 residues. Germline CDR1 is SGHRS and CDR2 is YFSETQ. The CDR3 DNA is TGCGCCAGCAGCTTTGACACGGTCCCCTACGAGCAGTACTTC. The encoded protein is CASSFDTVPYEQYF.

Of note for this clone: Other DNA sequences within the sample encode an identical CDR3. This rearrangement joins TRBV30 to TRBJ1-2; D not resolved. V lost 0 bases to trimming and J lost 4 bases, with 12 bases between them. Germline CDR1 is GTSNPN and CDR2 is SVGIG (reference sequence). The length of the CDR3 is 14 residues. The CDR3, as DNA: TGTGCCTGGAGTGTACAGTTGGGGAGCTATGGCTACACCTTC. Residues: CAWSVQLGSYGYTF.

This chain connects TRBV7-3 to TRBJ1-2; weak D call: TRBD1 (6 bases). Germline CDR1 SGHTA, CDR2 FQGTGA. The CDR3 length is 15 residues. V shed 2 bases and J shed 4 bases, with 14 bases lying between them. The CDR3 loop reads CASSLGGAERYGYTF. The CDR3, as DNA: TGTGCCAGCAGCTTAGGGGGGGCGGAACGCTATGGCTACACCTTC.

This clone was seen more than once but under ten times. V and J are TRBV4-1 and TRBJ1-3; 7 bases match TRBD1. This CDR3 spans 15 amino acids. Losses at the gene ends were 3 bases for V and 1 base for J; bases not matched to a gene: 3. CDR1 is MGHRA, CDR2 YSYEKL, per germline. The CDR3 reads CASSQHRGSGNTIYF. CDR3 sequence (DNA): TGCGCCAGCAGCCAGCACAGGGGATCTGGAAACACCATATATTTT.

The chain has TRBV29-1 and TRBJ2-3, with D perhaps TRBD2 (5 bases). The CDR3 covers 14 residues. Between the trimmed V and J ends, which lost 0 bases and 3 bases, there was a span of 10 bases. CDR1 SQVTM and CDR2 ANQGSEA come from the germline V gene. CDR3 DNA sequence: TGCAGCGTTGAAGATTGGCGGGTGACAGATACGCAGTATTTT. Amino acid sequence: CSVEDWRVTDTQYF.

The CDR3 spells CASSDGGGAGETQYF. The CDR3 coding sequence is TGCGCCAGCAGCGACGGCGGGGGGGCGGGTGAGACCCAGTACTTC. This sequence joins TRBV5-1 and TRBJ2-5, with 9 bases lining up with TRBD2. This CDR3 spans 15 amino acids. After removal of 4 bases from V and 5 bases from J, the junction contained 9 bases not matched to a gene. The germline CDR1 and CDR2 sequences are SGHRS and YFSETQ.

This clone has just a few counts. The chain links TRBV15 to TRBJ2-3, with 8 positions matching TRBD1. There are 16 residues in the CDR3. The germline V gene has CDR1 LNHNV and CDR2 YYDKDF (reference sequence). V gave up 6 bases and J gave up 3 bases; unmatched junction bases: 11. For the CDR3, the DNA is TGTGCCACCAGAACAGGGGGAGGTTTTCGTACAGATACGCAGTATTTT. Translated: CATRTGGGFRTDTQYF.

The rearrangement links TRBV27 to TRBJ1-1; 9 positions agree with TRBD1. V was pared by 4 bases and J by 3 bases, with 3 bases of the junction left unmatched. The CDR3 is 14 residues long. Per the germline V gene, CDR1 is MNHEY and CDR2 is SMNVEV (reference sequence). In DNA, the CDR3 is TGTGCCAGCAGTTGGGACAGGGCGGACACTGAAGCTTTCTTT. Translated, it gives CASSWDRADTEAFF.

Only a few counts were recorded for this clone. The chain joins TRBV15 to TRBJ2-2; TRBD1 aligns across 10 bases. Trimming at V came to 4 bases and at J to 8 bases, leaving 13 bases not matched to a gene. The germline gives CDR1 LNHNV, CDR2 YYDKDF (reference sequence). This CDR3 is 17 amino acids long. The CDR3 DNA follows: TGTGCCACCAGCACGCACTTACCGGGACAGGGGACTGGGGAGCTGTTTTTT. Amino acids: CATSTHLPGQGTGELFF.

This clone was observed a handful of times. The CDR3 nucleotides are TGTGCCAGCAGTTACGAAGGAGGGGGGGTGGGCTACGAGCAGTACTTC. Amino acids: CASSYEGGGVGYEQYF. The genes are TRBV6-5 and TRBJ2-7, with D perhaps TRBD2 (7 bases). The CDR3 consists of 16 residues. The V end was cut by 2 bases, the J end by 3 bases, with 17 bases between. Germline V CDR1 and CDR2: MNHEY, SVGAGI.

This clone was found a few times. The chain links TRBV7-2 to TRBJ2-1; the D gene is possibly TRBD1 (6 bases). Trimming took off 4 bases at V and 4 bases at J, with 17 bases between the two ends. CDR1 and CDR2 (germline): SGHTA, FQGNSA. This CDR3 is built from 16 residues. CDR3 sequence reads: CASSSRGGSQYNEQFF. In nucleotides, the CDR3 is TGTGCCAGCAGCTCCCGAGGGGGATCCCAATACAATGAGCAGTTCTTC.

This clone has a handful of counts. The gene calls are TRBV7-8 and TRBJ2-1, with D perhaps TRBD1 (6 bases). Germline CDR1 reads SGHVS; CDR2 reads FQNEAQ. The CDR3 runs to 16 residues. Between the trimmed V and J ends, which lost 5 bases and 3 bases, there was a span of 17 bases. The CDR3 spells CASSPSGTFFYNEQFF. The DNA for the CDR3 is TGTGCCAGCAGCCCGTCCGGGACATTCTTCTACAATGAGCAGTTCTTC.

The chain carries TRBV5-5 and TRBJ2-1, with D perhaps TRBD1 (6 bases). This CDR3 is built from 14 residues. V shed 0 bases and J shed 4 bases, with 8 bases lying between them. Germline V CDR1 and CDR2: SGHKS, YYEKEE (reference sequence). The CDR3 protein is CASSLVGAYNEQFF. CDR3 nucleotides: TGTGCCAGCAGCTTGGTGGGGGCATACAATGAGCAGTTCTTC.